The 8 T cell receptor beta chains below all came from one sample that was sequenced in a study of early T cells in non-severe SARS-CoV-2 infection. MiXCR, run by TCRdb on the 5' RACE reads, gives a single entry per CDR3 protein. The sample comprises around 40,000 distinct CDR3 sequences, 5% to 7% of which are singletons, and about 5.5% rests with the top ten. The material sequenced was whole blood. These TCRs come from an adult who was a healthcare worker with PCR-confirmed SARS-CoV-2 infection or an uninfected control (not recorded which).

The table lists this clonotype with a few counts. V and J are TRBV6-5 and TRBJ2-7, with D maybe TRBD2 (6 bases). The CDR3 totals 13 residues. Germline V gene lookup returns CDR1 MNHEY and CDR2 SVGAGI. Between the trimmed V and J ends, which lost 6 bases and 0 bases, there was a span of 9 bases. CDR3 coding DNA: TGTGCCAGCAGCGTAGCGGCCTCCTACGAGCAGTACTTC. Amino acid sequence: CASSVAASYEQYF.

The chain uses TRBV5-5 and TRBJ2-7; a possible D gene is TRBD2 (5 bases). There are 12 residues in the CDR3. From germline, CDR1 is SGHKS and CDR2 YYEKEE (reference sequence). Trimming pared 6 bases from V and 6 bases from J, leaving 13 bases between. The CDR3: CASKAPAGEQYF. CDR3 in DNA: TGTGCCAGCAAAGCCCCCGCGGGCGAGCAGTACTTC.

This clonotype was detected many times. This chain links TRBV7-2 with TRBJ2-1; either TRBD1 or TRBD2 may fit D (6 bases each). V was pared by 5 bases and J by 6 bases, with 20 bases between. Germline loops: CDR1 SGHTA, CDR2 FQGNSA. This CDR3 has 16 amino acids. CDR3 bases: TGTGCCAGCAGCGTTGCGGTCGGGGGCAGACTCAATGAGCAGTTCTTC. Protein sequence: CASSVAVGGRLNEQFF.

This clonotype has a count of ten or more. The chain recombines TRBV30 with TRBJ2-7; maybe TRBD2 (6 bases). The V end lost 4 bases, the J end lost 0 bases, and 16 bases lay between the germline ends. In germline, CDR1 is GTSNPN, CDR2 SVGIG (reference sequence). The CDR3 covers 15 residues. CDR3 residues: CAWTWGVRSSYEQYF. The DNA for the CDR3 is TGTGCCTGGACCTGGGGGGTCCGAAGCTCCTACGAGCAGTACTTC.

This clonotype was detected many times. This chain's CDR3 is CASSYHHRALGQHF. The CDR3 nucleotides read TGTGCCAGCAGTTATCATCACAGGGCCCTAGGACAGCATTTT. V is TRBV6-5 and J is TRBJ1-5, with D possibly matching TRBD1 (6 bases). Germline V gene lookup returns CDR1 MNHEY and CDR2 SVGAGI. CDR3 length equals 14 residues. The V end lost 3 bases, the J end lost 13 bases, and 19 bases lay between the germline ends.

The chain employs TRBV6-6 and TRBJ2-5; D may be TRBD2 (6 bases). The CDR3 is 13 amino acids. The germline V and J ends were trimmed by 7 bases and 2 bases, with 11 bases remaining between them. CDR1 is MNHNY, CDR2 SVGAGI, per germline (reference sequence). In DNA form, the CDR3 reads TGTGCCAGCATGAGGGAGGTACAAGAGACCCAGTACTTC. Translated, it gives CASMREVQETQYF.

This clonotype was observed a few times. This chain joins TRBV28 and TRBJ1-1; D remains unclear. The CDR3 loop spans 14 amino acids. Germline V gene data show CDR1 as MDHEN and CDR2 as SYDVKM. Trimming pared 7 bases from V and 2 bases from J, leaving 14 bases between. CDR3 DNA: TGTGCCAGCATTGGTTGGAGGGCCAACACTGAAGCTTTCTTT. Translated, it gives CASIGWRANTEAFF.

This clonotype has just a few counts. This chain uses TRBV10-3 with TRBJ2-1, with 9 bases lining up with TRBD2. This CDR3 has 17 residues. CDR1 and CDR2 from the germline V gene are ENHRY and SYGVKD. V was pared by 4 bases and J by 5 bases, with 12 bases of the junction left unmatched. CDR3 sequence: CAISGRRLAGLDNEQFF. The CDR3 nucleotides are TGTGCCATCAGTGGCCGAAGGCTAGCGGGACTTGACAATGAGCAGTTCTTC.